Shown below are 24 T cell receptor beta chains from a single sample sequenced in a study of radiotherapy plus CTLA-4 blockade in lung cancer. Repertoires were generated with immunoSEQ multiplex PCR, while TCRdb's copy carries only in-frame clones and drops some. Among some 38,000 clones listed, about 68% were seen once. The sequencing here drew on peripheral blood, taken from a patient treated with radiotherapy plus ipilimumab. The receptors stem from a human donor with non-small cell lung cancer who had stable disease on radiotherapy plus ipilimumab.

The chain couples TRBV11-2 to TRBJ1-1; the match to TRBD1 covers 8 bases. Germline CDR1 SGHAT, CDR2 FQNNGV. J was trimmed by 1 base and V by 5 bases; bases with no gene match: 6. There are 15 residues in the CDR3. CDR3 DNA sequence: TGTGCCAGCAGCCCCATGACAGGGGAGAACACTGAAGCTTTCTTT. This gives the protein CASSPMTGENTEAFF. The full variable domain, with the rest looked up from reference TRBV11-2 and TRBJ1-1, is EAGVAQSPRYKIIEKRQSVAFWCNPISGHATLYWYQQILGQGPKLLIQFQNNGVVDDSQLPKDRFSAERLKGVDSTLKIQPAKLEDSAVYLCASSPMTGENTEAFFGQGTRLTVV.

The genes are TRBV6-1 and TRBJ1-2, with D maybe TRBD1 (5 bases). Trimming left V 6 bases short and J 2 bases short, with 13 bases between. Germline CDR1 reads MNHNS; CDR2 reads SASEGT. This CDR3 contains 14 residues. CDR3: CASRRGRDNYGYTF. CDR3 nucleotides: TGTGCCAGCAGGCGGGGCAGGGACAACTATGGCTACACCTTC.

This clone was observed once. This sequence joins TRBV6-1 and TRBJ2-4; 8 bases align to TRBD1. The V gene end was trimmed by 8 bases and the J gene end by 2 bases; junction bases not matched to a gene: 8. The CDR3 contains 15 residues. The germline V gene encodes CDR1 MNHNS and CDR2 SASEGT. CDR3 sequence (DNA): TGTGCCAGCTCCTGGACAGGGCGATCCAAAAACATTCAGTACTTC. The encoded protein is CASSWTGRSKNIQYF.

The J gene is TRBJ1-2, the V gene TRBV27; perhaps TRBD1 as D (6 bases). From germline, CDR1 is MNHEY and CDR2 SMNVEV (reference sequence). Trimming stripped 6 bases from V and 4 bases from J, with 12 bases between. CDR3 length equals 13 residues. The DNA for the CDR3 is TGTGCCAGCAGCGCACAGGGTACCTATGGCTACACCTTC. Its protein product is CASSAQGTYGYTF.

The chain links TRBV6-5 to TRBJ1-6, with TRBD1 as a possible D gene (5 bases). The CDR3 spans 15 residues. V dropped 0 bases and J dropped 9 bases, with 12 bases sitting between them. Looked up from germline, CDR1 is MNHEY and CDR2 is SVGAGI. Written as DNA, the CDR3 is TGTGCCAGCAGTTACTCGGGACTGGTCGTTTCACCCCTCCACTTT. The encoded protein is CASSYSGLVVSPLHF.

The chain recombines TRBV6-5 with TRBJ1-2, with D hard to call. This CDR3 has 12 residues. The germline V gene encodes CDR1 MNHEY and CDR2 SVGAGI. V lost 6 bases and J lost 4, with 9 bases in between. The CDR3 region is CASSPEAYGYTF. The CDR3 DNA reads as TGTGCCAGCAGCCCGGAGGCCTATGGCTACACCTTC.

The chain employs TRBV5-1 and TRBJ1-2, with D perhaps TRBD1 (5 bases). The CDR3 covers 15 residues. The ends were cut back, 3 bases at V and 2 bases at J, with 14 bases in the middle. The germline V gene encodes CDR1 SGHRS and CDR2 YFSETQ. The CDR3 protein is CASSSLDRANYGYTF. CDR3 bases: TGCGCCAGCAGCTCGCTCGACAGAGCCAACTATGGCTACACCTTC.

The CDR3 region is CASRPPGPASGNTIYF. The CDR3 DNA reads TGTGCCAGCAGGCCACCGGGCCCAGCCTCTGGAAACACCATATATTTT. The chain uses TRBV2 and TRBJ1-3; D gene unclear. Germline V lookup: CDR1 SNHLY, CDR2 FYNNEI. The V and J ends lost 6 bases and 0 bases respectively, with 15 bases between them. This CDR3 has 16 residues.

V gene TRBV11-2 combines with J gene TRBJ1-4; D uncertain. The CDR3 is made up of 12 amino acids. V was cut by 5 bases and J by 7 bases, with 8 bases left in between. Per germline, CDR1 SGHAT and CDR2 FQNNGV. The CDR3 nucleotides are TGTGCCAGCAGCCCTCGTTTTGAAAAACTGTTTTTT. Amino acid sequence: CASSPRFEKLFF.

This clone has only one observation. The chain has TRBV28 and TRBJ1-2; 7 bases are a match to TRBD1. Germline V gene lookup returns CDR1 MDHEN and CDR2 SYDVKM. V dropped 3 bases and J dropped 0; count of bases not matched to a gene: 1. This CDR3 region has 14 residues. Here the CDR3 reads CASSLGQTNYGYTF. CDR3 DNA: TGTGCCAGCAGTTTGGGACAGACTAACTATGGCTACACCTTC.

The chain carries TRBV6-1 and TRBJ1-5, with 7 bases lining up with TRBD1. CDR1 and CDR2 (germline): MNHNS, SASEGT. V lost 6 bases to trimming and J lost 6 bases; unmatched junction nucleotides: 8. The CDR3 is made up of 14 amino acids. CDR3 loop: CASSRTGTVQPQHF. Here the CDR3 DNA reads TGTGCCAGCAGCCGGACAGGTACCGTTCAGCCCCAGCATTTT.

The chain uses TRBV18 and TRBJ1-5, with 7 bases matching TRBD1. In germline, CDR1 is KGHSH, CDR2 LQKENI. The CDR3 has 14 residues. V was clipped by 5 bases and J by 5 bases; unmatched bases: 6. The CDR3 sequence: CASSWTGRDQPQHF. In DNA form, the CDR3 reads TGTGCCAGCTCATGGACAGGCAGGGATCAGCCCCAGCATTTT.

The V call is TRBV6-1, the J call TRBJ2-2; TRBD1 agrees at 7 bases. The germline CDR1 and CDR2 sequences are MNHNS and SASEGT. V shed 8 bases, J shed 6 bases, and the junction held 9 bases outside the gene matches. The CDR3 runs to 14 residues. The CDR3 DNA reads TGTGCCAGCCAAAGGGACAGAGTTCCCGGGGAGCTGTTTTTT. It encodes CASQRDRVPGELFF.

The gene calls are TRBV27 and TRBJ1-5; TRBD1 might be the D (5 bases). The germline gives CDR1 MNHEY, CDR2 SMNVEV (reference sequence). The CDR3 is made up of 14 amino acids. V was clipped by 8 bases and J by 0 bases, with 11 bases between them. As DNA, the CDR3 is TGTGCCAGCGCTCGCAGGGTTAGCAATCAGCCCCAGCATTTT. It codes for CASARRVSNQPQHF.

This clone was detected only once. The genes are TRBV27 and TRBJ1-1; 8 bases map to TRBD1. Germline V gene data show CDR1 as MNHEY and CDR2 as SMNVEV (reference sequence). V was pared by 5 bases and J by 1 base, with 3 bases of the junction left unmatched. The CDR3 runs to 14 residues. CDR3 amino acids: CASSPDRGNTEAFF. The CDR3 DNA follows: TGTGCCAGCAGTCCCGACAGGGGGAACACTGAAGCTTTCTTT.

CDR3 loop: CASSPLYRNTGELFF. The CDR3 coding sequence is TGTGCCAGCTCACCATTGTACCGAAACACCGGGGAGCTGTTTTTT. The chain employs TRBV18 and TRBJ2-2, with D uncertain. From germline, CDR1 is KGHSH and CDR2 LQKENI. Trimming cost V 2 bases and J 2 bases, with 9 bases left between them. The CDR3 has 15 amino acids.

Turning to this clone: This sample includes further DNA sequences coding for the same CDR3. The chain joins TRBV9 to TRBJ1-1, with 9 positions matching TRBD1. The CDR3 is 15 residues long. Losses at the gene ends were 2 bases for V and 2 bases for J; bases not matched to a gene: 4. Germline CDR1 reads SGDLS; CDR2 reads YYNGEE. The CDR3 DNA reads as TGTGCCAGCAGCGTCCTGGGACAGGGAAACACTGAAGCTTTCTTT. Its protein is CASSVLGQGNTEAFF. Full variable domain (remainder filled in from reference TRBV9 and TRBJ1-1): DSGVTQTPKHLITATGQRVTLRCSPRSGDLSVYWYQQSLDQGLQFLIQYYNGEERAKGNILERFSAQQFPDLHSELNLSSLELGDSALYFCASSVLGQGNTEAFFGQGTRLTVV.

This chain links TRBV7-2 with TRBJ1-1; 7 bases map to TRBD1. Germline V CDR1 and CDR2: SGHTA, FQGNSA. The CDR3 sequence is 16 residues long. With 5 bases clipped from V and 4 bases from J, the junction kept 13 bases outside the gene matches. For the CDR3, the DNA is TGTGCCAGCAGCCCCCGACCCATGACAGGGACCACTGAAGCTTTCTTT. Protein: CASSPRPMTGTTEAFF.

V gene TRBV10-3 combines with J gene TRBJ2-1, with TRBD2 identical over 12 bases. V lost 2 bases to trimming and J lost 0 bases; unmatched junction nucleotides: 11. Germline loops: CDR1 ENHRY, CDR2 SYGVKD. This CDR3 comprises 20 residues. CDR3 loop: CAISERLGTSGGSSYNEQFF. The CDR3 bases are TGTGCCATCAGTGAGCGTTTAGGAACTAGCGGGGGGAGCTCCTACAATGAGCAGTTCTTC.

The chain links TRBV7-6 to TRBJ2-5; D may be TRBD1 or TRBD2 (5 bases each). Between the trimmed V and J ends, which lost 3 bases and 7 bases, there was a span of 18 bases. The length of the CDR3 is 15 residues. CDR1 is SGHVS, CDR2 FNYEAQ, per germline. This chain's CDR3 is CASSFRTSGGGTQYF. In nucleotides, the CDR3 is TGTGCCAGCAGCTTCAGGACATCCGGTGGGGGGACCCAGTACTTC. Complete variable domain (other parts from reference TRBV7-6 and TRBJ2-5): GAGVSQSPRYKVTKRGQDVALRCDPISGHVSLYWYRQALGQGPEFLTYFNYEAQQDKSGLPNDRFSAERPEGSISTLTIQRTEQRDSAMYRCASSFRTSGGGTQYFGPGTRLLVL.

This chain links TRBV9 with TRBJ1-2, with D possibly matching TRBD1 (5 bases). Trimming removed 0 bases from V and 5 bases from J, with 17 bases in between. Germline CDR1 and CDR2: SGDLS and YYNGEE. The CDR3 totals 16 residues. This chain's CDR3 is CASSVATGIGGYGYTF. Written as DNA, the CDR3 is TGTGCCAGCAGCGTAGCTACAGGCATTGGGGGATATGGCTACACCTTC.

The J gene is TRBJ2-3, the V gene TRBV5-1, with 9 bases aligning to TRBD1. V lost 2 bases to trimming and J lost 3 bases; unmatched junction nucleotides: 4. This CDR3 spans 15 amino acids. Germline V gene sequence: CDR1 SGHRS, CDR2 YFSETQ. CDR3: CASSLGQGSTDTQYF. CDR3 bases: TGCGCCAGCAGCTTAGGACAGGGGAGTACAGATACGCAGTATTTT.

This sequence joins TRBV7-8 and TRBJ1-6; D call uncertain. The CDR3 is 13 amino acids. Deletions cut 1 base from V and 6 bases from J, with 4 bases between. Germline lookup yields CDR1 SGHVS and CDR2 FQNEAQ. The CDR3, as DNA: TGTGCCAGCAGCTTAGTCCGTAATTCACCCCTCCACTTT. As protein: CASSLVRNSPLHF.

The V gene is TRBV19, the J gene TRBJ1-5, with D hard to call. CDR3 length: 15 amino acids. The germline V and J ends were trimmed by 7 bases and 7 bases, with 20 bases remaining between them. CDR1 is LNHDA, CDR2 SQIVND, per germline (reference sequence). The CDR3 DNA follows: TGTGCCAGTACTCCCGTTGGAGGCATATACCAGCCCCAGCATTTT. Translated: CASTPVGGIYQPQHF.